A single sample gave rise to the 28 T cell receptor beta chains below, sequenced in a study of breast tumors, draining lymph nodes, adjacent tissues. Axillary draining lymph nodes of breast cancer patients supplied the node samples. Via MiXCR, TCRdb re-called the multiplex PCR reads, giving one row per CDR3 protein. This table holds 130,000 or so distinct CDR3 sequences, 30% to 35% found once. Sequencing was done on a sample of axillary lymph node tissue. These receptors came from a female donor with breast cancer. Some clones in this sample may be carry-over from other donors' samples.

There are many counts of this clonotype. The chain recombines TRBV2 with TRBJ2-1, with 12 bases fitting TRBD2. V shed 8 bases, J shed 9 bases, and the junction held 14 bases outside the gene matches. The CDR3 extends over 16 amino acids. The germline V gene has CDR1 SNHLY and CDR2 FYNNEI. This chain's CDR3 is CASSSGGVGSFGEQFF. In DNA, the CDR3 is TGTGCCAGCTCTAGCGGGGGGGTGGGGTCCTTTGGTGAGCAGTTCTTC. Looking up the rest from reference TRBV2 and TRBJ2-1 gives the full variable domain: EPEVTQTPSHQVTQMGQEVILRCVPISNHLYFYWYRQILGQKVEFLVSFYNNEISEKSEIFDDQFSVERPDGSNFTLKIRSTKLEDSAMYFCASSSGGVGSFGEQFFGPGTRLTVL.

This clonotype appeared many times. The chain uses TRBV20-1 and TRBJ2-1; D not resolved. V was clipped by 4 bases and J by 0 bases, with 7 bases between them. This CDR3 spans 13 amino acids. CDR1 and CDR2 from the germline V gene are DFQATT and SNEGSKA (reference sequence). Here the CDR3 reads CSANLFSYNEQFF. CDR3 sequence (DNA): TGCAGTGCTAATCTATTCTCCTACAATGAGCAGTTCTTC.

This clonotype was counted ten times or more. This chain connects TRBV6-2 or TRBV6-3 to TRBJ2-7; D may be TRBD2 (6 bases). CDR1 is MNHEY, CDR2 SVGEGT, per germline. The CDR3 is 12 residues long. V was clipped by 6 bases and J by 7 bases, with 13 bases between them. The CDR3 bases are TGTGCCAGCAGCCGGGACTCGGGGGAGCAGTACGTC. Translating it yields CASSRDSGEQYV.

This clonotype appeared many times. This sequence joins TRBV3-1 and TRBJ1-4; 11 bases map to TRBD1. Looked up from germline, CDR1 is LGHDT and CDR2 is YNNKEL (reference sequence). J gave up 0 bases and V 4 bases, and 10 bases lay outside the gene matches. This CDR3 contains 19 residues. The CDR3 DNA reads TGTGCCAGCAGCCTAGACGGGACAGGGGGATTTGCAACTAATGAAAAACTGTTTTTT. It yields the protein CASSLDGTGGFATNEKLFF.

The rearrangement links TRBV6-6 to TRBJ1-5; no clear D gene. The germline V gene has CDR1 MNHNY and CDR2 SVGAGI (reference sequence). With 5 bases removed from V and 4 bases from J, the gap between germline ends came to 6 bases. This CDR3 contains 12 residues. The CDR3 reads CASSGVNQPQHF. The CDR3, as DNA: TGTGCCAGCAGTGGGGTGAATCAGCCCCAGCATTTT.

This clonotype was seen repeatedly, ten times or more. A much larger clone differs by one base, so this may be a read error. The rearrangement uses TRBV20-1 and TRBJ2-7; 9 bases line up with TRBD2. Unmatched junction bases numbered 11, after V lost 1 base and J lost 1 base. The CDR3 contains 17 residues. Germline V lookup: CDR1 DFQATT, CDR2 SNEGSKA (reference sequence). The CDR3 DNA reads TGCAGTGCTAGAGGTGGTCCTAGCGGGGCTTCGTCCTACGAGCAGTACTTC. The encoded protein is CSARGGPSGASSYEQYF.

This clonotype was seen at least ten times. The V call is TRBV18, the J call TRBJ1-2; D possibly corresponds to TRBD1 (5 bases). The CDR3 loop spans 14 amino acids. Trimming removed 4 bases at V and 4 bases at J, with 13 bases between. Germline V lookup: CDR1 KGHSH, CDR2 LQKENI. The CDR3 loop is CASSRAADSYGYTF. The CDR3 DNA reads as TGTGCCAGCTCACGCGCGGCAGACAGCTATGGCTACACCTTC.

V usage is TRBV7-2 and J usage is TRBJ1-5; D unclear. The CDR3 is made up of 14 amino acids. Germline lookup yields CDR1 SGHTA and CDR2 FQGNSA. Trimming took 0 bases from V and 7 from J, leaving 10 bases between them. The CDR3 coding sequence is TGTGCCAGCAGCTTAGCAAGCGGTCTCCAGCCCCAGCATTTT. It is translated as CASSLASGLQPQHF.

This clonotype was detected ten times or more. As DNA, the CDR3 is TGCGCCAGCAGCACGGGACAGCCTAATGAAAAACTGTTTTTT. Protein product: CASSTGQPNEKLFF. The chain joins TRBV5-1 to TRBJ1-4, with TRBD1 identical over 7 bases. The trim removed 4 bases at V and 3 bases at J, leaving 3 bases unmatched. Per the germline V gene, CDR1 is SGHRS and CDR2 is YFSETQ. CDR3 length: 14 residues.

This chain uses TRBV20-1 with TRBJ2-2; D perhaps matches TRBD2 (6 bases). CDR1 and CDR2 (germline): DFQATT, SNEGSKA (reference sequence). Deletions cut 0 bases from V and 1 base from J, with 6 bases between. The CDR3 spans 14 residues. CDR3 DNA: TGCAGTGCTAGAGACGGGAGGAACACCGGGGAGCTGTTTTTT. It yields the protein CSARDGRNTGELFF.

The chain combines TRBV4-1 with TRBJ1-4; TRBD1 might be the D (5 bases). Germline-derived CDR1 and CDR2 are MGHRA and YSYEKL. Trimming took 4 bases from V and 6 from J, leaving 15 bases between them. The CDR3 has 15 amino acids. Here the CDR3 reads CASSRGLLGDEKLFF. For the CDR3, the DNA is TGCGCCAGCAGCCGGGGACTCCTCGGAGATGAAAAACTGTTTTTT.

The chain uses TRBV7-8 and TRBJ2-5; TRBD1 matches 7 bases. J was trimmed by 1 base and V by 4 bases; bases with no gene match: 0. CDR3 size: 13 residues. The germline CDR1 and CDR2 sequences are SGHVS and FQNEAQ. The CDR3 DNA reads TGTGCCAGCAGCTGGGACAGCCAAGAGACCCAGTACTTC. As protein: CASSWDSQETQYF.

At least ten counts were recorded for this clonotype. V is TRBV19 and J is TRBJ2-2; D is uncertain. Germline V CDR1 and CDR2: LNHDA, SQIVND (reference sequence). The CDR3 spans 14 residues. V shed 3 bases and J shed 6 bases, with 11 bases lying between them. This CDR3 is CASSIHPGAGELFF. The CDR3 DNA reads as TGTGCCAGTAGTATCCATCCGGGCGCCGGGGAGCTGTTTTTT.

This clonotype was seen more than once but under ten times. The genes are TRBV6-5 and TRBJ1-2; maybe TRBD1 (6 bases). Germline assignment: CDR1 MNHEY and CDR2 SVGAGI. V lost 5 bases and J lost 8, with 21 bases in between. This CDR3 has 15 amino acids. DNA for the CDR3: TGTGCCAGCAGTCCCGGGGGCCGGCCCCCCGGGGGCTACACCTTC. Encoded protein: CASSPGGRPPGGYTF.

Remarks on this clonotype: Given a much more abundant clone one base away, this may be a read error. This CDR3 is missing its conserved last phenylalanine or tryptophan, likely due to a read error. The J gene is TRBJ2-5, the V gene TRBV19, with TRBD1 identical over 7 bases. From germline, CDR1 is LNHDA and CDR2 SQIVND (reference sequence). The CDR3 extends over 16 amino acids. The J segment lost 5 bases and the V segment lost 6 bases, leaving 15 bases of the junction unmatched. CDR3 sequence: CASSDGSQGVGETQYS. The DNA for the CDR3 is TGTGCCAGTAGCGACGGCTCCCAGGGGGTCGGGGAGACCCAGTACTCC.

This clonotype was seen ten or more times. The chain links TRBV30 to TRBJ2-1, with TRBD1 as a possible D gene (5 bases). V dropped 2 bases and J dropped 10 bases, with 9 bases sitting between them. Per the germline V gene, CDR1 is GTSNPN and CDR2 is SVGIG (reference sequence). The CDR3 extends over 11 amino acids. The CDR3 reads CAWSRGREQFF. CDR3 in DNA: TGTGCCTGGAGTAGGGGCCGAGAGCAGTTCTTC.

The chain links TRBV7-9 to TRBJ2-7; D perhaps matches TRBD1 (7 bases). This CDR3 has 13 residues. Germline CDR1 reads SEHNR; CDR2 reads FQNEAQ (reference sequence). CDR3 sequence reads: CASSSTQGGEQCV. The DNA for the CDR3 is TGTGCCAGCAGCTCGACCCAGGGGGGCGAGCAGTGCGTC.

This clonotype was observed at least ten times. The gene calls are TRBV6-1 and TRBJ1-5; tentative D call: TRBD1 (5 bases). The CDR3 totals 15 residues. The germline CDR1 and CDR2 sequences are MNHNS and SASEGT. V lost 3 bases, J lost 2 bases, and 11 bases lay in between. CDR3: CASSDFRVGNQPQHF. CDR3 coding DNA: TGTGCCAGCAGTGATTTCAGGGTAGGCAATCAGCCCCAGCATTTT.

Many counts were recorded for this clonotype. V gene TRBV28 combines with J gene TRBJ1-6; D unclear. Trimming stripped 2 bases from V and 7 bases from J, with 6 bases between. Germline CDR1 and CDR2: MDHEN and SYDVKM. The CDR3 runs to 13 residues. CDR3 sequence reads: CASSLPENSPLHF. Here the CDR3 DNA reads TGTGCCAGCAGTTTACCAGAAAATTCACCCCTCCACTTT.

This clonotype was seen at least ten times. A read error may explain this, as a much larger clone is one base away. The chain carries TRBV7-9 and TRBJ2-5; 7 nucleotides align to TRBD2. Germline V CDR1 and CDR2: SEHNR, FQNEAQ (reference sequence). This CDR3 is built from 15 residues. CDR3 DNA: TGTGCCAGCAGCTTTGGACGGGGGGACGGGGAGACCCAGCACTTC. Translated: CASSFGRGDGETQHF.

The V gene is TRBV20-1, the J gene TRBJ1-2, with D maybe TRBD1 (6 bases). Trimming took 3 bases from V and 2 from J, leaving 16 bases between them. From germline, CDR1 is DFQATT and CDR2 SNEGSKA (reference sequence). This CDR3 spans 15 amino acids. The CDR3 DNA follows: TGCAGTGCTAGTCAAGGACAGCTAACCAACTATGGCTACACCTTC. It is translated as CSASQGQLTNYGYTF.

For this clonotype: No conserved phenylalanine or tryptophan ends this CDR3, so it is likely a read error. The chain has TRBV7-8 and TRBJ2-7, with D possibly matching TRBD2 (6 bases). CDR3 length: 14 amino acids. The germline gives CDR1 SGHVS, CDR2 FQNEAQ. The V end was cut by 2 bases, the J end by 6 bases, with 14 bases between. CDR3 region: CASSLFGGSTEQYH. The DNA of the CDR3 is TGTGCCAGCAGCTTATTTGGGGGGTCGACCGAGCAGTACCAC.

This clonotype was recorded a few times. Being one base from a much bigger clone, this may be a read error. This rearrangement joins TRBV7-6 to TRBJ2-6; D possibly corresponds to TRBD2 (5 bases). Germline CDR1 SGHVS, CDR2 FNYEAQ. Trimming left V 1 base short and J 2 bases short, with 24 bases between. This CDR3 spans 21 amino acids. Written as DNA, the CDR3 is TGTGCCAGCAGCTTAGAGCCCGTCTTGGTCGGGGAGAGCCCTGGGGCCAACGTCCTGACTTTC. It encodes CASSLEPVLVGESPGANVLTF. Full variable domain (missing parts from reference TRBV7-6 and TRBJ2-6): GAGVSQSPRYKVTKRGQDVALRCDPISGHVSLYWYRQALGQGPEFLTYFNYEAQQDKSGLPNDRFSAERPEGSISTLTIQRTEQRDSAMYRCASSLEPVLVGESPGANVLTFGAGSRLTVL.

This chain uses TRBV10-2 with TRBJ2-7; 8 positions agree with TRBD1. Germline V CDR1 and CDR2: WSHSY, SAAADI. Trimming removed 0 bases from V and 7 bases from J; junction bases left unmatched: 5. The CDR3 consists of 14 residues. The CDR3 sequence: CASSESSGQAEQYF. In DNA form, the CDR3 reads TGCGCCAGCAGTGAGTCTTCGGGACAGGCAGAGCAGTACTTC.

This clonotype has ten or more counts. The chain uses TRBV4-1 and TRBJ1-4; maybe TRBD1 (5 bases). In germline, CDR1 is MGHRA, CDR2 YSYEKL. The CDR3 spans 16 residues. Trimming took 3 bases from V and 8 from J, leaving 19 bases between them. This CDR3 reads CASSQMSGLGREKLFF. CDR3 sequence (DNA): TGCGCCAGCAGCCAGATGTCAGGGCTGGGACGAGAAAAACTGTTTTTT.

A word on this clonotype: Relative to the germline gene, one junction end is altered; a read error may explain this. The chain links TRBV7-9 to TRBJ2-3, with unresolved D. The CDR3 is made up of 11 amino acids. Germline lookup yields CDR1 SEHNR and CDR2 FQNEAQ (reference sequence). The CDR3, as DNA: TGTGTCAGCAGCCCAGTGAATACGCAGTATTTT. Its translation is CVSSPVNTQYF.

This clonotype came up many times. The CDR3 DNA follows: TGTGCCAGCGGGACAGGGGGAGTGGACAATGAGCAGTTCTTC. It specifies CASGTGGVDNEQFF. The J gene is TRBJ2-1, the V gene TRBV6-1; TRBD1 aligns across 11 bases. There are 14 residues in the CDR3. Per germline, CDR1 MNHNS and CDR2 SASEGT. After removal of 8 bases from V and 5 bases from J, the junction contained 5 bases not matched to a gene.

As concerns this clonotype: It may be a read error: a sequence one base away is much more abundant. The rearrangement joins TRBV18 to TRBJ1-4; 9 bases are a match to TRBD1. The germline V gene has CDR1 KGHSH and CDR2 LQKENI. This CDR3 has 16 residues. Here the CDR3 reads CASPPQGAPTNEKLFF. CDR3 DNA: TGTGCCAGCCCACCACAGGGGGCACCGACTAATGAAAAACTGTTTTTT.